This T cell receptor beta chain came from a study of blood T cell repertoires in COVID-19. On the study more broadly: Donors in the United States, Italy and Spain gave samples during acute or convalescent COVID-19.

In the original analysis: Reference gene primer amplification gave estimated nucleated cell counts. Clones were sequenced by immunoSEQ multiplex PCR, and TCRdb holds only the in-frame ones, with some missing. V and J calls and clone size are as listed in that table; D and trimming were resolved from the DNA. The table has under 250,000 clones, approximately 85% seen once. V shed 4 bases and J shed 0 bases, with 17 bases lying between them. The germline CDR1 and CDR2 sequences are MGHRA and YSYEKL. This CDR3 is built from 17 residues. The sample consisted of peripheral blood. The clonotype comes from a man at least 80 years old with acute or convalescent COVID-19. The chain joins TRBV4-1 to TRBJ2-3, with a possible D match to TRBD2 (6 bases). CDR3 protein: CASSRWEGTGSTDTQYF. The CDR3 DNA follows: TGCGCCAGCAGCCGGTGGGAAGGGACTGGGAGCACAGATACGCAGTATTTT.